Listed below are T cell receptor beta chains from one sample, sequenced in a study of shared clonotypes between healthy human individuals. Clones were sequenced by immunoSEQ multiplex PCR, and TCRdb holds only the in-frame ones, with some missing. The profile shows 740,000 or so clones, 55% to 85% of them singletons. Sequencing input: memory CD4+ T cells sorted from blood. These receptors all come from a woman in her 30s in good health. Each CDR3 is given with its conserved first and last residue. Fields, in order: J gene, D gene, clone size, V gene, CDR3 protein, CDR3 DNA. A D gene is named only where the DNA matches it firmly. For some rows the clone size is stated as once, few or many, or as a class when expanded; others skip it.

TRBJ2-1 TRBD2 NA TRBV4-1 CASSQVPPTSGSLNEQFF TGCGCCAGCAGCCAAGTACCCCCGACTAGCGGGAGCTTGAATGAGCAGTTCTTC
TRBJ2-5 TRBD2 NA TRBV28 CASRPPTLAGGPRETQYF TGTGCCAGCAGACCCCCTACCCTAGCGGGAGGGCCCCGGGAGACCCAGTACTTC
TRBJ2-3 NA NA TRBV29-1 CSVSGPGSTDTQYF TGCAGCGTCTCGGGTCCGGGAAGCACAGATACGCAGTATTTT
TRBJ1-5 NA NA TRBV6-6 CASSGLGGDSNQPQHF TGTGCCAGCAGTGGACTCGGGGGGGATAGCAATCAGCCCCAGCATTTT
TRBJ1-1 TRBD1 NA TRBV28 CASSLDRGRNTEAFF TGTGCCAGCAGTTTAGACAGGGGACGGAACACTGAAGCTTTCTTT
TRBJ2-3 TRBD2 NA TRBV7-2 CASSFPTSGTDTQYF TGTGCCAGCAGTTTCCCGACTAGCGGCACAGATACGCAGTATTTT
TRBJ1-1 NA few TRBV5-4 CASSPKINTEAFF TGTGCCAGCTCCCCTAAGATAAACACTGAAGCTTTCTTT
TRBJ2-1 TRBD2 few TRBV7-8 CASSLMGLAGQGEQFF TGTGCCAGCAGCTTGATGGGACTAGCGGGACAAGGTGAGCAGTTCTTC
TRBJ2-7 NA NA TRBV28 CASSLWDRPYEQYF TGTGCCAGCAGTTTATGGGACCGACCCTACGAGCAGTACTTC
TRBJ2-1 NA few TRBV30 CAWTRTGYQLRQFF TGTGCCTGGACTCGTACAGGTTATCAACTCCGGCAGTTCTTC
TRBJ2-7 NA NA TRBV4-2 CASSQDLGQGDRYEQYF TGTGCCAGCAGCCAAGATCTCGGGCAGGGAGACCGCTACGAGCAGTACTTC
TRBJ1-1 NA NA TRBV6-6 CASSYSTRQDTEAFF TGTGCCAGCAGTTACTCCACCAGGCAAGACACTGAAGCTTTCTTT
TRBJ2-7 NA many TRBV5-1 CASSLVDTGEQYF TGCGCCAGCAGCTTGGTGGATACTGGCGAGCAGTACTTC
TRBJ1-5 NA NA TRBV6-5 CASRQGPEGPQHF TGTGCCAGCAGACAGGGTCCCGAGGGGCCCCAGCATTTT
TRBJ2-1 TRBD2 NA TRBV27 CASSPGLALKDNEQFF TGTGCCAGCAGTCCGGGACTAGCACTAAAGGACAATGAGCAGTTCTTC
TRBJ2-1 TRBD1 NA TRBV9 CASSVGGQGGEQFF TGTGCCAGCAGCGTAGGGGGACAGGGAGGTGAGCAGTTCTTC
TRBJ2-7 TRBD2 NA TRBV7-9 CASSSVGGNYYEQYF TGTGCCAGCAGCTCTGTCGGGGGGAACTACTACGAGCAGTACTTC